Listed below are T cell receptor beta chains from one sample, sequenced in a study of identical twins. TCRdb ran MiXCR on the 5' RACE reads and lists one entry per CDR3 protein. The sample yields some 900,000 distinct CDR3 sequences, roughly 12% seen once. These same data were also listed under a study on yellow fever vaccine responses in identical twins.

Sequenced sample: PBMCs. These receptors were collected from a woman younger than 35 in good health. Each CDR3 is given with its conserved first and last residue. A D gene is named only where the DNA matches it firmly. A clone size is listed for some rows: how often the clone was seen (once, few, many), or a class if it is expanded.

size,J,V,D,CDR3,DNA
-,TRBJ2-5,TRBV5-1,-,CASSLVGAQETQYF,TGCGCCAGCAGCTTGGTAGGGGCCCAAGAGACCCAGTACTTC
few,TRBJ2-1,TRBV15,-,CATSPLQFGNEQFF,TGTGCCACCAGCCCCCTCCAGTTCGGCAATGAGCAGTTCTTC
many,TRBJ2-7,TRBV5-1,TRBD2,CASSDGTSGSVHEQYF,TGCGCCAGCAGCGACGGGACTAGCGGGAGCGTCCACGAGCAGTACTTC
-,TRBJ2-5,TRBV6-4,TRBD1,CASGKETGGRETQYF,TGTGCCAGCGGGAAGGAGACAGGGGGTCGGGAGACCCAGTACTTC
-,TRBJ2-4,TRBV6-5,-,CASSSATVGGKNIQYF,TGTGCCAGCAGTTCTGCAACGGTCGGGGGTAAAAACATTCAGTACTTC
-,TRBJ2-3,TRBV2,-,CASSEGESTDTQYF,TGTGCCAGCAGTGAGGGGGAAAGCACAGATACGCAGTATTTT
few,TRBJ2-1,TRBV24-1,-,CATSDFRLEQFF,TGTGCCACCAGTGATTTCCGCCTGGAGCAGTTCTTC
once,TRBJ1-5,TRBV20-1,-,CSARDESYGNQPQHF,TGCAGTGCTAGAGATGAGAGTTATGGCAATCAGCCCCAGCATTTT
few,TRBJ2-5,TRBV12-3/TRBV12-4,-,CASSLGDGTQYF,TGTGCCAGCAGCCTCGGGGACGGGACCCAGTACTTC
few,TRBJ2-5,TRBV24-1,-,CATSRSQLQETQYF,TGTGCCACCAGTCGGTCACAGCTACAAGAGACCCAGTACTTC
-,TRBJ1-1,TRBV27,-,CASSSRRAAAEAFF,TGTGCCAGCAGTTCGCGTCGGGCAGCTGCTGAAGCTTTCTTT
-,TRBJ2-1,TRBV7-9,-,CASSLWADNEQFF,TGTGCCAGCAGCTTGTGGGCAGACAATGAGCAGTTCTTC
few,TRBJ1-4,TRBV10-3,-,CAISKGFTNEKLFF,TGTGCCATCAGCAAGGGGTTTACTAATGAAAAACTGTTTTTT
many,TRBJ1-5,TRBV25-1,TRBD1,CASSGPTGFNQPQHF,TGTGCCAGCAGTGGCCCGACAGGGTTTAATCAGCCCCAGCATTTT
few,TRBJ2-7,TRBV6-1,TRBD1,CASSQSPQGDLEQYF,TGTGCCAGCAGCCAATCACCGCAGGGGGATCTCGAGCAGTACTTC
many,TRBJ2-3,TRBV12-3/TRBV12-4,TRBD2,CASSLSGSGTDTQYF,TGTGCCAGCAGTCTTAGCGGGAGCGGGACAGATACGCAGTATTTT
-,TRBJ2-7,TRBV12-3/TRBV12-4,-,CASTGSREQYF,TGTGCCAGCACAGGGTCCAGGGAGCAGTACTTC
-,TRBJ1-1,TRBV28,-,CASTETELRTEAFF,TGTGCCAGCACCGAGACTGAGTTGAGGACTGAAGCTTTCTTT
few,TRBJ2-7,TRBV12-3/TRBV12-4,-,CASGTWGEQYF,TGTGCCAGCGGGACCTGGGGGGAGCAGTACTTC
once,TRBJ2-7,TRBV4-1,-,CASSQDRSAHSYEQYF,TGCGCCAGCAGCCAAGATAGGAGCGCCCACTCCTACGAGCAGTACTTC
once,TRBJ2-3,TRBV7-9,-,CASSFPGGLDTQYF,TGTGCCAGCAGCTTCCCCGGGGGATTAGATACGCAGTATTTT
many,TRBJ1-3,TRBV10-3,-,CAITRGTVSSGNTIYF,TGTGCCATCACTCGAGGGACCGTCAGCTCTGGAAACACCATATATTTT
-,TRBJ2-2,TRBV11-1,TRBD1,CASSLSPPWGTDNTGELFF,TGTGCCAGCAGCTTATCTCCTCCTTGGGGGACAGACAACACCGGGGAGCTGTTTTTT
-,TRBJ2-2,TRBV15,TRBD2,CATSRVVAGAGELFF,TGTGCCACCAGCAGAGTAGTAGCGGGAGCCGGGGAGCTGTTTTTT
once,TRBJ1-1,TRBV20-1,-,CSAPDRGQGWTEAFF,TGCAGTGCTCCCGACCGAGGGCAGGGTTGGACTGAAGCTTTCTTT
many,TRBJ2-3,TRBV9,-,CASSVGSDTQYF,TGTGCCAGCAGCGTAGGATCAGATACGCAGTATTTT
many,TRBJ2-5,TRBV12-3/TRBV12-4,TRBD2,CASSPPGRLAQETQYF,TGTGCCAGCAGTCCCCCTGGGAGACTAGCTCAAGAGACCCAGTACTTC
few,TRBJ2-5,TRBV19,-,CASSKLAITQETQYF,TGTGCCAGTAGTAAGCTAGCCATAACGCAAGAGACCCAGTACTTC
many,TRBJ1-1,TRBV5-1,-,CASSFGGPGTEAFF,TGCGCCAGCAGCTTCGGGGGGCCCGGCACTGAAGCTTTCTTT
-,TRBJ1-1,TRBV12-3/TRBV12-4,TRBD1,CASSDRDRVTEAFF,TGTGCCAGCAGTGACCGGGACAGGGTCACTGAAGCTTTCTTT
-,TRBJ2-5,TRBV7-9,-,CASSLPGSQETQYF,TGTGCCAGCAGCTTACCAGGATCCCAAGAGACCCAGTACTTC
few,TRBJ1-2,TRBV20-1,-,CSASVYGYTF,TGCAGTGCTAGCGTCTATGGCTACACCTTC
many,TRBJ2-7,TRBV12-3/TRBV12-4,-,CASSSAGDYEQYF,TGTGCCAGCAGTTCCGCGGGTGACTACGAGCAGTACTTC
-,TRBJ2-1,TRBV5-6,TRBD2,CASSLELAGLDEQFF,TGTGCCAGCAGCTTGGAACTAGCGGGATTGGATGAGCAGTTCTTC
few,TRBJ2-3,TRBV21-1,-,CASSKSLAGGTDTQYF,TGTGCCAGCAGCAAATCCCTTGCGGGAGGCACAGATACGCAGTATTTT
once,TRBJ2-5,TRBV10-3,-,CAISESEGGETQYF,TGTGCCATCAGTGAGTCTGAAGGGGGAGAGACCCAGTACTTC
few,TRBJ2-1,TRBV4-1,TRBD2,CASSHPGLAVNEQFF,TGCGCCAGCAGCCATCCGGGACTAGCGGTAAATGAGCAGTTCTTC
few,TRBJ2-7,TRBV5-1,TRBD1,CASSHQRGRGPYEQYF,TGCGCCAGCAGCCATCAGAGGGGCAGGGGGCCCTACGAGCAGTACTTC
-,TRBJ2-2,TRBV12-3/TRBV12-4,TRBD2,CASSSSGSSAGELFF,TGTGCCAGCAGTTCTAGCGGGAGCTCCGCCGGGGAGCTGTTTTTT
few,TRBJ2-3,TRBV28,-,CASRTNARGGDTQYF,TGTGCCAGCAGAACGAATGCAAGGGGGGGTGACACGCAGTATTTT
few,TRBJ2-1,TRBV6-2/TRBV6-3,-,CASSTPQAGAYNEQFF,TGTGCCAGCAGCACGCCACAAGCCGGGGCCTACAATGAGCAGTTCTTC
few,TRBJ2-7,TRBV12-3/TRBV12-4,-,CASSFRLALGQYF,TGTGCCAGCAGTTTCAGACTGGCGCTGGGGCAGTACTTC
many,TRBJ1-5,TRBV5-1,-,CASSLVAGINQPQHF,TGCGCCAGCAGCTTGGTGGCGGGGATAAATCAGCCCCAGCATTTT
-,TRBJ2-2,TRBV7-9,TRBD2,CASSLRAGGDTGELFF,TGTGCCAGCAGCTTGCGAGCGGGAGGCGATACCGGGGAGCTGTTTTTT
few,TRBJ2-2,TRBV10-3,TRBD2,CAAISGIGLAVNTGELFF,TGTGCCGCCATCAGTGGTATTGGACTAGCGGTAAACACCGGGGAGCTGTTTTTT